Listed here are 17 T cell receptor beta chains from one sample, sequenced in a study of T-cell memory formation after mild COVID-19. TCRdb used MiXCR to reprocess the 5' RACE reads, holding one entry per CDR3 protein. The top ten clones hold 21% of a sample with 250,000 to 350,000 distinct CDR3 sequences, over 11% of them seen once. The source material was PBMCs or a T cell subset sorted from them (not recorded which). These receptors all come from a man aged 18 to 30 who had mild COVID-19 (a few samples of this study predate the infection). Cell type and time point are not known.

This clonotype was found many times. The gene calls are TRBV2 and TRBJ2-1, with D possibly called TRBD1 or TRBD2 (5 bases each). In germline, CDR1 is SNHLY, CDR2 FYNNEI. This CDR3 contains 10 residues. Deletions cut 8 bases from V and 6 bases from J, with 5 bases between. The CDR3, as DNA: TGTGCCAGCGGGGGCAATGAGCAGTTCTTC. This gives the protein CASGGNEQFF.

The table lists this clonotype with a few counts. The chain has TRBV12-3 or TRBV12-4 and TRBJ1-2; D is unclear. Trimming removed 8 bases at V and 4 bases at J, with 11 bases between. CDR3 length: 12 amino acids. The CDR3 here is CASLREGYGYTF. CDR3 in DNA: TGTGCCAGCCTCCGTGAGGGCTATGGCTACACCTTC.

The chain carries TRBV12-3 or TRBV12-4 and TRBJ2-3; no clear D. The CDR3 loop spans 15 amino acids. The V gene lost 4 bases and the J gene lost 0 bases, with 11 bases spanning the gap. The CDR3 is CASSSNRASTDTQYF. The DNA of the CDR3 is TGTGCCAGCAGTTCCAACAGAGCTAGCACAGATACGCAGTATTTT.

The chain is built from TRBV18 and TRBJ2-3; 9 bases match TRBD1. CDR1 and CDR2 (germline): KGHSH, LQKENI. CDR3 length: 13 amino acids. V gave up 5 bases and J gave up 4 bases; unmatched junction bases: 1. The chain's CDR3 is CASSRDRADTQYF. DNA of the CDR3: TGTGCCAGCTCAAGGGACAGGGCAGATACGCAGTATTTT.

The chain recombines TRBV28 with TRBJ2-5, with D perhaps matching TRBD2 (6 bases). The CDR3 sequence is 15 residues long. Per germline, CDR1 MDHEN and CDR2 SYDVKM. Trimming took off 3 bases at V and 1 base at J, with 12 bases between the two ends. The CDR3 spells CASSLGTSRQETQYF. CDR3 bases: TGTGCCAGCAGTTTGGGGACTTCACGCCAAGAGACCCAGTACTTC.

Only a few counts were recorded for this clonotype. This chain uses TRBV12-3 or TRBV12-4 with TRBJ2-5; maybe TRBD2 (7 bases). This CDR3 is 14 amino acids long. Trimming took 3 bases from V and 5 from J, leaving 13 bases between them. The CDR3 reads CASSFRGARETQYF. In nucleotides, the CDR3 is TGTGCCAGCAGTTTTCGGGGGGCGAGGGAGACCCAGTACTTC.

The genes are TRBV5-1 and TRBJ1-6, with D possibly TRBD1 on 5 matching bases. CDR3 length equals 15 residues. CDR1 and CDR2 from the germline V gene are SGHRS and YFSETQ. Trimming cost V 4 bases and J 5 bases, with 13 bases left between them. The CDR3 loop is CASSKNGANNSPLHF. The CDR3 bases are TGCGCCAGCAGCAAAAACGGGGCCAATAATTCACCCCTCCACTTT. Based on the CDR3 plus reference TRBV5-1 and TRBJ1-6, the full variable domain is KAGVTQTPRYLIKTRGQQVTLSCSPISGHRSVSWYQQTPGQGLQFLFEYFSETQRNKGNFPGRFSGRQFSNSRSEMNVSTLELGDSALYLCASSKNGANNSPLHFGNGTRLTVT.

The gene calls are TRBV19 and TRBJ1-2; unclear D gene. The V and J ends lost 6 bases and 6 bases respectively, with 17 bases between them. CDR3 length: 14 residues. Per the germline V gene, CDR1 is LNHDA and CDR2 is SQIVND (reference sequence). This CDR3 is CASSPSGVGHGYTF. The CDR3 DNA reads TGTGCCAGTAGCCCCAGCGGGGTCGGACATGGCTACACCTTC.

The gene calls are TRBV4-2 and TRBJ2-6; the D gene is possibly TRBD1 (6 bases). This CDR3 is 14 amino acids long. The V end was cut by 8 bases, the J end by 3 bases, with 11 bases between. The germline CDR1 and CDR2 sequences are LGHNA and YNFKEQ. DNA for the CDR3: TGTGCCAGCGCAACAGGGTTTGGGGCCAACGTCCTGACTTTC. It is translated as CASATGFGANVLTF.

A few counts support this clonotype. The gene calls are TRBV5-1 and TRBJ2-2, with no clear D. Germline CDR1 reads SGHRS; CDR2 reads YFSETQ. The CDR3 is made up of 14 amino acids. Between the trimmed V and J ends, which lost 0 bases and 6 bases, there was a span of 9 bases. The CDR3 nucleotides are TGCGCCAGCAGCTTGGCGCTGCTCCCCGGGGAGCTGTTTTTT. This gives the protein CASSLALLPGELFF.

The chain uses TRBV29-1 and TRBJ2-1; D ambiguous. With 1 base removed from V and 5 bases from J, the gap between germline ends came to 3 bases. CDR1 is SQVTM, CDR2 ANQGSEA, per germline. The CDR3 sequence is 11 residues long. The CDR3 loop is CSVEGDNEQFF. The CDR3 coding sequence is TGCAGCGTTGAAGGGGACAATGAGCAGTTCTTC.

Concerning this clonotype itself: Sequence at one end of the junction differs from germline and may be a read error. This rearrangement joins TRBV12-3 or TRBV12-4 to TRBJ1-5; 8 bases agree with TRBD1. The CDR3 covers 15 residues. As DNA, the CDR3 is TGTGCCAGCAGTCCTCAGGGGGCTAGCCATCAGCCCCAGCATTTT. Its protein product is CASSPQGASHQPQHF.

The chain joins TRBV2 to TRBJ2-2; D perhaps matches TRBD2 (6 bases). CDR1 SNHLY and CDR2 FYNNEI come from the germline V gene. The length of the CDR3 is 14 residues. V dropped 6 bases and J dropped 0 bases, with 8 bases sitting between them. CDR3 loop: CASRGLANTGELFF. The CDR3 bases are TGTGCCAGCAGGGGACTGGCGAACACCGGGGAGCTGTTTTTT.

V is TRBV4-2 and J is TRBJ2-2, with 11 bases fitting TRBD2. Germline CDR1 is LGHNA and CDR2 is YNFKEQ. This CDR3 has 19 residues. The trim removed 1 base at V and 7 bases at J, leaving 14 bases unmatched. CDR3 region: CASSQGLVLAGGIVGELFF. CDR3 coding DNA: TGTGCCAGCAGCCAAGGTCTGGTTCTAGCGGGGGGCATCGTCGGGGAGCTGTTTTTT.

The sample holds many counts of this clonotype. This chain uses TRBV5-1 with TRBJ1-5, with TRBD1 matching 7 bases. Germline V CDR1 and CDR2: SGHRS, YFSETQ. This CDR3 comprises 13 residues. The ends lost 7 bases at V and 3 bases at J; junction bases unmatched: 4. This CDR3 is CASGTDYNQPQHF. The CDR3 nucleotides read TGCGCCAGCGGGACAGATTACAATCAGCCCCAGCATTTT.

The gene calls are TRBV6-5 and TRBJ1-4; no firm D call. The V gene's germline CDR1 is MNHEY and CDR2 SVGAGI. Between the trimmed V and J ends, which lost 5 bases and 10 bases, there was a span of 8 bases. This CDR3 has 11 amino acids. CDR3 nucleotides: TGTGCCAGCAGTCGGGAACGAAAACTGTTTTTT. Residues: CASSRERKLFF.

V usage is TRBV20-1 and J usage is TRBJ2-7, with D tentatively TRBD2 (6 bases). The V end lost 0 bases, the J end lost 4 bases, and 16 bases lay between the germline ends. In germline, CDR1 is DFQATT, CDR2 SNEGSKA (reference sequence). This CDR3 contains 15 residues. In nucleotides, the CDR3 is TGCAGTGCTAGAGATGTGGGGGGTTCGTTATACGAGCAGTACTTC. It is translated as CSARDVGGSLYEQYF.